A selection of T cell receptor beta chains follows, all from one sample in a study of T cell responses to AZD1222 COVID-19 vaccine. Sequencing used immunoSEQ multiplex PCR; TCRdb keeps in-frame clones, though not all of them. The table records 82,000 or so clones, approximately 91% of them present only once. Sequenced here: peripheral blood, sampled on day 0 of AZD1222 vaccination. All receptors come from an adult in good health. Each CDR3 is given with its conserved first and last residue. Each record gives: V gene, J gene, CDR3 protein.

>TRBV6-2/TRBV6-3|TRBJ2-7
CASSETRYEQYF
>TRBV2|TRBJ1-5
CASSIRVSNQPQHF
>TRBV11-3|TRBJ2-1
CASSPSTSGGSEQFF
>TRBV7-2|TRBJ2-3
CASSLGVAGSTDTQYF
>TRBV6-5|TRBJ2-3
CASSYMASASTDTQYF
>TRBV25-1|TRBJ1-4
CASSPGRSFELFF
>TRBV5-1|TRBJ1-4
CASSLAATNEKLFF
>TRBV6-1|TRBJ2-7
CASSEPGEGATYEQYF
>TRBV27|TRBJ1-4
CASSPVQIGLGKLFF
>TRBV5-5|TRBJ1-6
CASSSRQGVNSPLHF
>TRBV7-2|TRBJ1-2
CASSLGDYGYTF